This passage covers 31 T cell receptor beta chains from one sample sequenced in a study of identical twins. TCRdb itself ran the 5' RACE reads through MiXCR, one entry per CDR3 protein. The sample holds 350,000 to 450,000 distinct CDR3 sequences, approximately 17% seen once. The sample was naive T cells sorted from blood. Receptors were obtained from a man aged 50-59 years in good health.

V gene TRBV20-1 combines with J gene TRBJ1-5; 8 positions match TRBD1. The CDR3 length is 15 residues. Looked up from germline, CDR1 is DFQATT and CDR2 is SNEGSKA (reference sequence). V shed 3 bases, J shed 2 bases, and the junction held 6 bases outside the gene matches. The DNA of the CDR3 is TGCAGTGCTAGCCCCCAGGGGGCTGGCAATCAGCCCCAGCATTTT. This translates into CSASPQGAGNQPQHF.

This clonotype showed up just a few times. The chain employs TRBV21-1 and TRBJ1-2. TRBV21-1 represents a pseudogene. The CDR3 is 18 amino acids. CDR3 nucleotide sequence: TGTGCCAGCAGCAAAGAAAGGCCACAGGGCCCGCGGAACTATGGCTACACCTTC. Protein sequence: CASSKERPQGPRNYGYTF.

In this sample, this clonotype turned up a few times. The chain has TRBV18 and TRBJ1-2; 10 bases are shared with TRBD1. The V and J ends lost 3 bases and 0 bases, in that order; junction bases with no gene match: 1. Germline V gene lookup returns CDR1 KGHSH and CDR2 LQKENI. This CDR3 is 15 amino acids long. CDR3 bases: TGTGCCAGCTCACCGGGGACAGGGGCTAACTATGGCTACACCTTC. Translating it yields CASSPGTGANYGYTF.

The chain has TRBV6-1 and TRBJ2-2, with D unclear. Germline assignment: CDR1 MNHNS and CDR2 SASEGT. The CDR3 runs to 13 residues. V was cut by 6 bases and J by 1 base, with 6 bases left in between. In DNA, the CDR3 is TGTGCCAGCAGACAACAGAACACCGGGGAGCTGTTTTTT. It specifies CASRQQNTGELFF.

The CDR3, as DNA: TGTGCCAGCAGCTCTTCTCTGGCGGGAGGTTTTTTAGATGAGCAGTTCTTC. It is translated as CASSSSLAGGFLDEQFF. J is TRBJ2-1 and V is TRBV12-3 or TRBV12-4; 8 bases agree with TRBD2. The trim removed 6 bases at V and 8 bases at J, leaving 18 bases unmatched. The CDR3 has 17 amino acids.

This clonotype was observed a handful of times. The J gene is TRBJ2-1, the V gene TRBV7-9; the D is unclear. Trimming took 1 base from V and 3 from J, leaving 10 bases between them. Germline V gives CDR1 SEHNR, CDR2 FQNEAQ (reference sequence). This CDR3 has 15 residues. Here the CDR3 DNA reads TGTGCCAGCAGCTTAGGACGCTCACTCTACAATGAGCAGTTCTTC. Its translation is CASSLGRSLYNEQFF.

Ten or more counts support this clonotype. The rearrangement joins TRBV20-1 to TRBJ2-1; no reliable D call. The CDR3 runs 15 residues. Germline loops: CDR1 DFQATT, CDR2 SNEGSKA (reference sequence). V lost 0 bases and J 2 bases, leaving 11 bases between the germline ends. The CDR3 DNA sequence: TGCAGTGCTAGAGAGAGAGGAGAAACCTACAATGAGCAGTTCTTC. Protein product: CSARERGETYNEQFF.

The gene calls are TRBV7-2 and TRBJ1-4; 8 bases are a match to TRBD1. CDR3 length equals 15 residues. V shed 7 bases, J shed 3 bases, and the junction held 7 bases outside the gene matches. CDR1 and CDR2 (germline): SGHTA, FQGNSA. The CDR3 DNA reads TGTGCCAGCACAGGACAGGGAGGGCCTAATGAAAAACTGTTTTTT. This translates into CASTGQGGPNEKLFF.

The gene calls are TRBV7-2 and TRBJ2-3; D perhaps matches TRBD1 (5 bases). This CDR3 comprises 15 residues. The V end lost 3 bases, the J end lost 2 bases, and 12 bases lay between the germline ends. CDR1 SGHTA and CDR2 FQGNSA come from the germline V gene. CDR3 loop: CASSLQGVPTDTQYF. The CDR3, as DNA: TGTGCCAGCAGCTTGCAGGGTGTTCCCACAGATACGCAGTATTTT.

This clonotype was counted between two and nine times. This sequence joins TRBV7-6 and TRBJ2-5; TRBD2 matches 12 bases. Unmatched junction bases numbered 9, after V lost 2 bases and J lost 5 bases. The length of the CDR3 is 17 residues. CDR1 is SGHVS, CDR2 FNYEAQ, per germline. CDR3 protein: CASSLKLAGGPGETQYF. The CDR3 bases are TGTGCCAGCAGCTTAAAGCTAGCGGGAGGGCCCGGGGAGACCCAGTACTTC.

This clonotype showed up many times. V usage is TRBV20-1 and J usage is TRBJ2-7, with a tentative D call TRBD1 (6 bases). Trimming left V 5 bases short and J 6 bases short, with 17 bases between. CDR3 size: 13 residues. Germline CDR1 and CDR2: DFQATT and SNEGSKA (reference sequence). In nucleotides, the CDR3 is TGCAGTGCTCCACTGGGCAGGGGTAGCGAGCAGTACTTC. Translated: CSAPLGRGSEQYF.

V and J are TRBV6-5 and TRBJ2-5; D not certain. CDR1 MNHEY and CDR2 SVGAGI come from the germline V gene. The CDR3 extends over 12 amino acids. Trimming shortened V by 2 bases and J by 1 base, and 2 bases separated the two germline ends. The CDR3 sequence is CASSYAQETQYF. CDR3 DNA sequence: TGTGCCAGCAGTTACGCCCAAGAGACCCAGTACTTC.

This clonotype was counted a few times. The chain recombines TRBV28 with TRBJ1-4; no clear D. The V and J ends lost 3 bases and 9 bases respectively, with 8 bases between them. Germline loops: CDR1 MDHEN, CDR2 SYDVKM. The CDR3 totals 12 residues. The CDR3 coding sequence is TGTGCCAGCAGTTTCGAGAATAAAAAACTGTTTTTT. It codes for CASSFENKKLFF.

V usage is TRBV20-1 and J usage is TRBJ1-5; the D gene is possibly TRBD1 (6 bases). Germline assignment: CDR1 DFQATT and CDR2 SNEGSKA (reference sequence). Trimming shortened V by 0 bases and J by 3 bases, and 18 bases separated the two germline ends. The CDR3 is 17 amino acids. The CDR3, as DNA: TGCAGTGCTAGAGATCGAATTTGGCAGGGGAACAATCAGCCCCAGCATTTT. Translating gives CSARDRIWQGNNQPQHF.

This clonotype was detected ten times or more. The chain combines TRBV10-3 with TRBJ2-1; 8 bases map to TRBD1. The CDR3 extends over 16 amino acids. Germline CDR1 and CDR2: ENHRY and SYGVKD. After removal of 7 bases from V and 6 bases from J, the junction contained 14 bases not matched to a gene. CDR3 sequence: CAINKGRGQLTNEQFF. The CDR3 coding sequence is TGTGCCATCAACAAAGGCAGGGGGCAGTTAACCAATGAGCAGTTCTTC.

The CDR3 region has the DNA TGTGCCAGCAGTGAGGGCGGACTAACGAGCTACGAGCAGTACTTC. Translating it yields CASSEGGLTSYEQYF. The chain recombines TRBV6-1 with TRBJ2-7, with a tentative D call TRBD2 (6 bases). Looked up from germline, CDR1 is MNHNS and CDR2 is SASEGT. There are 15 residues in the CDR3. Trimming cost V 3 bases and J 3 bases, with 15 bases left between them.

V is TRBV6-2 or TRBV6-3 and J is TRBJ2-5; TRBD1 matches at 8 bases. V gave up 1 base and J gave up 3 bases; unmatched junction bases: 7. CDR3 size: 16 residues. Germline V lookup: CDR1 MNHEY, CDR2 SVGEGT. This CDR3 is CASSYLQGVLEETQYF. CDR3 nucleotides: TGTGCCAGCAGTTACTTACAGGGGGTTTTGGAAGAGACCCAGTACTTC.

The chain couples TRBV27 to TRBJ1-2, with a tentative D call TRBD1 (6 bases). Germline-derived CDR1 and CDR2 are MNHEY and SMNVEV (reference sequence). This CDR3 is 14 amino acids long. Trimming pared 5 bases from V and 7 bases from J, leaving 17 bases between. Here the CDR3 reads CASSAQGTYSGYTF. CDR3 nucleotides: TGTGCCAGCAGTGCACAGGGTACCTACTCTGGCTACACCTTC.

Many counts were recorded for this clonotype. This chain uses TRBV15 with TRBJ2-3; 8 bases fit TRBD1. CDR1 LNHNV and CDR2 YYDKDF come from the germline V gene (reference sequence). The CDR3 is 14 amino acids. Trimming at V came to 4 bases and at J to 6 bases, leaving 6 bases not matched to a gene. The CDR3 loop is CATSKRDRWDTQYF. The CDR3 bases are TGTGCCACCAGCAAAAGGGACAGGTGGGATACGCAGTATTTT.

This clonotype was picked up many times. The gene calls are TRBV20-1 and TRBJ2-5; possibly TRBD2 for D (5 bases). Trimming took off 0 bases at V and 2 bases at J, with 13 bases between the two ends. CDR3 length: 15 residues. CDR1 is DFQATT and CDR2 is SNEGSKA in the germline V gene (reference sequence). The CDR3 sequence is CSARDNARAQETQYF. The CDR3 nucleotides are TGCAGTGCTAGAGATAACGCGAGGGCACAAGAGACCCAGTACTTC.

In DNA form, the CDR3 reads TGCAGCGCGAGGGGACTAGCGGGAGGGGTCGGGGAGCTGTTTTTT. It yields the protein CSARGLAGGVGELFF. The V and J genes are TRBV29-1 and TRBJ2-2; 16 positions match TRBD2. V lost 7 bases, J lost 7 bases, and 6 bases stayed unmatched. CDR1 is SQVTM and CDR2 is ANQGSEA in the germline V gene. The CDR3 is 15 residues long.

This chain uses TRBV5-4 with TRBJ2-3; no firm D call. The CDR3 has 14 amino acids. Trimming left V 0 bases short and J 6 bases short, with 11 bases between. Looked up from germline, CDR1 is SGHNT and CDR2 is YYREEE (reference sequence). This CDR3 reads CASSLELARDTQYF. The CDR3 DNA is TGTGCCAGCAGCTTGGAACTCGCGCGGGATACGCAGTATTTT.

The chain links TRBV7-3 to TRBJ2-2; a weak D match, TRBD2 (6 bases). CDR1 SGHTA and CDR2 FQGTGA come from the germline V gene. CDR3 length: 15 residues. The ends were cut back, 5 bases at V and 3 bases at J, with 13 bases in the middle. The CDR3 region is CASSARGLHTGELFF. CDR3 nucleotide sequence: TGTGCCAGCAGCGCGCGGGGTTTACACACCGGGGAGCTGTTTTTT.

The chain is built from TRBV5-1 and TRBJ2-7, with D perhaps matching TRBD1 (5 bases). Trimming pared 0 bases from V and 0 bases from J, leaving 13 bases between. CDR3 length equals 16 residues. Germline CDR1 reads SGHRS; CDR2 reads YFSETQ. The CDR3 loop is CASSLEISQGSYEQYF. CDR3 sequence (DNA): TGCGCCAGCAGCTTGGAAATTTCGCAGGGCTCCTACGAGCAGTACTTC.

The table lists this clonotype with a few counts. This rearrangement joins TRBV7-8 to TRBJ1-5, with D uncertain. There are 15 residues in the CDR3. Germline CDR1 and CDR2: SGHVS and FQNEAQ. Trimming removed 1 base at V and 6 bases at J, with 13 bases between. CDR3 loop: CASSLGGNLGQPQHF. The DNA for the CDR3 is TGTGCCAGCAGCTTAGGAGGCAACCTAGGTCAGCCCCAGCATTTT.

This clonotype appeared a few times. The chain joins TRBV20-1 to TRBJ1-1, with no clear D. Germline CDR1 and CDR2: DFQATT and SNEGSKA (reference sequence). Trimming removed 0 bases from V and 0 bases from J, with 11 bases in between. The CDR3 has 15 amino acids. For the CDR3, the DNA is TGCAGTGCTAGAGATCGAGGACGGGTGAACACTGAAGCTTTCTTT. This sequence encodes CSARDRGRVNTEAFF.

The V and J genes are TRBV14 and TRBJ2-5; D is unclear. V was cut by 2 bases and J by 5 bases, with 9 bases left in between. Germline values: CDR1 SGHDN, CDR2 FVKESK. The CDR3 spans 13 residues. CDR3 coding DNA: TGTGCCAGCAGCCAACAATTGCGGGAGACCCAGTACTTC. It specifies CASSQQLRETQYF.

Written as DNA, the CDR3 is TGCAGTGCTAGAACAACTAGCGGGATGGAGACCCAGTACTTC. Protein sequence: CSARTTSGMETQYF. The V call is TRBV20-1, the J call TRBJ2-5, with 10 bases matching TRBD2. With V trimmed by 2 bases and J by 5 bases, 5 bases remained unmatched. Per the germline V gene, CDR1 is DFQATT and CDR2 is SNEGSKA (reference sequence). The CDR3 has 14 amino acids.

This clonotype appeared a few times. The chain combines TRBV25-1 with TRBJ2-7; D is uncertain. The V gene lost 3 bases and the J gene lost 1 base, with 13 bases spanning the gap. Germline V gene data show CDR1 as MGHDK and CDR2 as SYGVNS. CDR3 size: 15 residues. CDR3: CASSDPAASSYEQYF. The CDR3 region has the DNA TGTGCCAGCAGTGACCCTGCGGCATCTTCCTACGAGCAGTACTTC.

This clonotype was detected ten times or more. Written as DNA, the CDR3 is TGTGCCAGCACCCGGACTAGCTACAAGGGCGGGGAGCTGTTTTTT. Its translation: CASTRTSYKGGELFF. V is TRBV28 and J is TRBJ2-2; 8 nucleotides line up with TRBD2. V gave up 7 bases and J gave up 7 bases; unmatched junction bases: 11. The CDR3 extends over 15 amino acids. CDR1 is MDHEN, CDR2 SYDVKM, per germline.

The chain joins TRBV7-9 to TRBJ1-2, with 7 bases identical to TRBD1. V was pared by 5 bases and J by 1 base, with 7 bases of the junction left unmatched. CDR1 and CDR2 (germline): SEHNR, FQNEAQ (reference sequence). The CDR3 has 15 amino acids. CDR3 sequence reads: CASSRSRDSNYGYTF. The DNA for the CDR3 is TGTGCCAGCAGCAGAAGCCGGGACAGTAACTATGGCTACACCTTC. Combining the CDR3 with reference TRBV7-9 and TRBJ1-2 gives the whole variable domain DTGVSQNPRHKITKRGQNVTFRCDPISEHNRLYWYRQTLGQGPEFLTYFQNEAQLEKSRLLSDRFSAERPKGSFSTLEIQRTEQGDSAMYLCASSRSRDSNYGYTFGSGTRLTVV.